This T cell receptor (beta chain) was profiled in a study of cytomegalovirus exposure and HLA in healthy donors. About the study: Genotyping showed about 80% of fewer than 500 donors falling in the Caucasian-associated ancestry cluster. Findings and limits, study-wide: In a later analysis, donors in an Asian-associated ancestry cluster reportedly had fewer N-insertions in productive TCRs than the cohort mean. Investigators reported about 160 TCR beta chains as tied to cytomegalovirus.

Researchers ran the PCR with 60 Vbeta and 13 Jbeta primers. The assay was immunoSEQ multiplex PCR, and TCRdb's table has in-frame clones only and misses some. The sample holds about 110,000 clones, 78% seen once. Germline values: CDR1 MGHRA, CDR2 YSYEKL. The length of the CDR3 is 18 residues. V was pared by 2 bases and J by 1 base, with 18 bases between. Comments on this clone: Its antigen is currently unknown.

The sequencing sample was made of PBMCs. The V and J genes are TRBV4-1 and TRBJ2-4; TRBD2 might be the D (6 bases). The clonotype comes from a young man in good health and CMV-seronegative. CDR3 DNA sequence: TGCGCCAGCAGCCAAATTAACGCGGGATCAAGGGCCAAAAACATTCAGTACTTC. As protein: CASSQINAGSRAKNIQYF.